The T cell receptor beta chain under discussion was sequenced for a study of T cells in localized non-small cell lung cancer. This clone has only one observation. Its antigen is not identified. Trimming removed 7 bases from V and 6 bases from J; junction bases left unmatched: 2. CDR3 size: 12 residues. Germline V gives CDR1 WNHNN, CDR2 SYGVQD (reference sequence). The study, taken as a whole, reports: Among the top 100 tumor clones, a median 57 appeared in adjacent lung. Uninvolved neighboring lung showed the greatest T cell clonality, exceeding tumor. Heterogeneity stays possible, as sequencing covered only one tumor region.

Libraries were prepared by immunoSEQ multiplex PCR; TCRdb keeps only in-frame clonotypes and omits some of them. The table lists almost 30,000 clones, 88% of them singletons. This TCR was recovered from a female donor of 60 years or more with stage III squamous cell lung carcinoma. The chain is built from TRBV10-1 and TRBJ2-7, with TRBD1 matching 11 bases. The sample here was peripheral blood, taken before any cancer treatment. CDR3 sequence reads: CASMGTGGEQYF. The CDR3, as DNA: TGCGCCAGCATGGGGACAGGGGGCGAGCAGTACTTC.